This T cell receptor (beta chain) was recorded in a study of response to subunit inactivated influenza vaccine. Study-wide points: Few new T cells, the authors suggested, are recruited by each seasonal influenza vaccination.

In TCRdb, the RT-PCR reads were re-called with MiXCR into one record per CDR3 protein. The sample yields more than 700,000 distinct CDR3 sequences, over 20% seen once. This clonotype was counted a few times. The antigen remains unidentified. This material consisted of PBMCs from blood, taken 5 to 6 days after vaccination. The TCR comes from a man aged 45-65 years who received an inactivated influenza vaccine.

The chain's CDR3 is CASSPETGSAQYF. CDR3 in DNA: TGTGCCAGCAGCCCGGAGACAGGGTCCGCCCAGTACTTC. The rearrangement links TRBV2 to TRBJ2-5; 7 nucleotides match TRBD1. Germline CDR1 and CDR2: SNHLY and FYNNEI. This CDR3 is 13 amino acids long. V lost 6 bases to trimming and J lost 9 bases; unmatched junction nucleotides: 10.